The 31 T cell receptor beta chains presented below share a single source sample, sequenced in a study of blood T cell repertoires in COVID-19. TCRdb's table, derived via immunoSEQ multiplex PCR, lists solely in-frame clones and lacks some. The sample has some 270,000 clones; almost 90% are singletons. The material sequenced was peripheral blood. The receptors here all came from a woman aged 55-70 years with COVID-19, enrolled during active disease.

The rearrangement uses TRBV30 and TRBJ1-1; no definite D call. The CDR3 has 12 residues. V lost 5 bases and J 8 bases, leaving 15 bases between the germline ends. Germline V gives CDR1 GTSNPN, CDR2 SVGIG (reference sequence). CDR3 bases: TGTGCCTGGGGAGTTGTGGTCAGAGAAGCTTTCTTT. Translating it yields CAWGVVVREAFF.

The V gene is TRBV4-1, the J gene TRBJ1-6; D uncertain. The V gene's germline CDR1 is MGHRA and CDR2 YSYEKL. The V end lost 4 bases, the J end lost 6 bases, and 13 bases lay between the germline ends. The CDR3 runs 15 residues. The CDR3 DNA sequence: TGCGCCAGCAGCCGCACGGGGAGCGTTAATTCACCCCTCCACTTT. Translating gives CASSRTGSVNSPLHF.

The rearrangement joins TRBV18 to TRBJ1-2; 7 bases map to TRBD1. V gave up 3 bases and J gave up 4 bases; unmatched junction bases: 8. CDR1 is KGHSH, CDR2 LQKENI, per germline. The CDR3 sequence is 15 residues long. The CDR3 bases are TGTGCCAGCTCACCCCCCCCCGGACAGGCCTATGGCTACACCTTC. This gives the protein CASSPPPGQAYGYTF.

The CDR3 reads CASSQRVISGNTIYF. The CDR3 nucleotides are TGTGCCAGCAGCCAACGGGTCATCTCTGGAAACACCATATATTTT. The gene calls are TRBV7-2 and TRBJ1-3, with unresolved D. The CDR3 has 15 amino acids. Germline V gene lookup returns CDR1 SGHTA and CDR2 FQGNSA. V was cut by 5 bases and J by 0 bases, with 11 bases left in between. Filled out from reference TRBV7-2 and TRBJ1-3, the complete variable domain reads GAGVSQSPSNKVTEKGKDVELRCDPISGHTALYWYRQSLGQGLEFLIYFQGNSAPDKSGLPSDRFSAERTGGSVSTLTIQRTQQEDSAVYLCASSQRVISGNTIYFGEGSWLTVV.

This clone was counted only a few times. The rearrangement links TRBV6-5 to TRBJ2-7; D is unresolved. The CDR3 extends over 16 amino acids. V lost 0 bases and J 0 bases, leaving 12 bases between the germline ends. From germline, CDR1 is MNHEY and CDR2 SVGAGI. CDR3 region: CASSYSNRPGSYEQYF. The CDR3 bases are TGTGCCAGCAGTTACTCGAACCGGCCGGGCTCCTACGAGCAGTACTTC.

This sequence joins TRBV5-4 and TRBJ1-6, with 9 bases fitting TRBD1. The CDR3 runs 18 residues. Trimming removed 3 bases from V and 0 bases from J; junction bases left unmatched: 7. Per the germline V gene, CDR1 is SGHNT and CDR2 is YYREEE (reference sequence). CDR3 coding DNA: TGTGCCAGCAGCTGGGGGGGGACAGGGAACTCCTATAATTCACCCCTCCACTTT. Its protein is CASSWGGTGNSYNSPLHF.

The chain links TRBV21-1 to TRBJ1-2; the table gives TRBD1 as D, unverified against the DNA. TRBV21-1 is a known pseudogene. CDR3 size: 16 residues. The CDR3 DNA reads as TGTGCCAGCAGCAAAACGGGCCAGGGGATAAACTATGGCTACACCTTC. This encodes CASSKTGQGINYGYTF.

The chain links TRBV19 to TRBJ1-5; D is unresolved. The CDR3 extends over 11 amino acids. Germline V gene lookup returns CDR1 LNHDA and CDR2 SQIVND (reference sequence). Trimming removed 3 bases from V and 11 bases from J, with 8 bases in between. DNA for the CDR3: TGTGCCAGTAGTATCAATTCGGCCCAGCATTTT. Translating it yields CASSINSAQHF.

The V call is TRBV20-1, the J call TRBJ2-5; 8 bases map to TRBD1. Germline CDR1 and CDR2: DFQATT and SNEGSKA (reference sequence). After removal of 3 bases from V and 5 bases from J, the junction contained 5 bases not matched to a gene. The CDR3 has 13 amino acids. The CDR3 DNA reads TGCAGTGCTAGTCAGGGGGCAGGGGAGACCCAGTACTTC. Translation: CSASQGAGETQYF.

This chain uses TRBV3-1 (or the pseudogene TRBV3-2) with TRBJ1-2; D is undetermined. The germline V and J ends were trimmed by 3 bases and 3 bases, with 8 bases remaining between them. CDR3 length: 13 amino acids. Germline V lookup: CDR1 LGHDT, CDR2 YNNKEL (reference sequence). This chain's CDR3 is CASSQVRYYGYTF. The DNA of the CDR3 is TGTGCCAGCAGCCAGGTCAGGTACTATGGCTACACCTTC.

The rearrangement links TRBV5-4 to TRBJ1-5; D call uncertain. The V gene's germline CDR1 is SGHNT and CDR2 YYREEE (reference sequence). Trimming shortened V by 5 bases and J by 5 bases, and 11 bases separated the two germline ends. This CDR3 has 13 amino acids. In DNA form, the CDR3 reads TGTGCCAGCAGTTTTCACGGGGATCAGCCCCAGCATTTT. This encodes CASSFHGDQPQHF.

Of note for this clone: Germline is not matched at one junction end, which may reflect a read error. The rearrangement links TRBV9 to TRBJ1-1; the D gene is possibly TRBD1 (6 bases). This CDR3 spans 17 amino acids. Germline V gives CDR1 SGDLS, CDR2 YYNGEE. CDR3 in amino acids: CASSAPGGQLMNTEAFF. The CDR3 DNA reads TGTGCCAGCAGCGCCCCCGGCGGACAGTTGATGAATACTGAAGCTTTCTTT.

This clone was recorded a few times. The gene calls are TRBV7-2 and TRBJ1-5; no clear D. CDR1 is SGHTA, CDR2 FQGNSA, per germline. The CDR3 totals 15 residues. Between the trimmed V and J ends, which lost 0 bases and 3 bases, there was a span of 9 bases. The CDR3 is CASSLAQAFNQPQHF. The CDR3 DNA reads TGTGCCAGCAGCTTAGCTCAGGCCTTCAATCAGCCCCAGCATTTT.

The sample holds one count of this clone. This rearrangement joins TRBV5-1 to TRBJ2-3; 9 nucleotides match TRBD1. Germline CDR1 is SGHRS and CDR2 is YFSETQ. The length of the CDR3 is 16 residues. With 4 bases clipped from V and 1 base from J, the junction kept 7 bases outside the gene matches. The CDR3 DNA reads TGCGCCAGCAGCCTACAGGGGGCTATAGGCACAGATACGCAGTATTTT. Amino acids: CASSLQGAIGTDTQYF.

This clone was recorded a few times. CDR3 DNA: TGTGCCAGCAGCTTAGGTGCCAGGGGCCATGGCTACACCTTC. This encodes CASSLGARGHGYTF. The chain joins TRBV11-2 to TRBJ1-2, with D possibly matching TRBD1 (6 bases). Germline V gives CDR1 SGHAT, CDR2 FQNNGV. The CDR3 contains 14 residues. With 1 base removed from V and 6 bases from J, the gap between germline ends came to 12 bases. The variable domain in full, completed from reference TRBV11-2 and TRBJ1-2, reads EAGVAQSPRYKIIEKRQSVAFWCNPISGHATLYWYQQILGQGPKLLIQFQNNGVVDDSQLPKDRFSAERLKGVDSTLKIQPAKLEDSAVYLCASSLGARGHGYTFGSGTRLTVV.

The chain is built from TRBV29-1 and TRBJ2-5, with TRBD2 identical over 15 bases. Germline CDR1 and CDR2: SQVTM and ANQGSEA. CDR3 length equals 18 residues. V gave up 3 bases and J gave up 5 bases; unmatched junction bases: 13. CDR3 sequence reads: CSVDPGTSGGFVGETQYF. In nucleotides, the CDR3 is TGCAGCGTTGACCCCGGGACTAGCGGGGGGTTCGTTGGGGAGACCCAGTACTTC.

A single count supports this clone. The chain carries TRBV5-1 and TRBJ1-1, with a tentative D call TRBD1 (6 bases). Deletions cut 4 bases from V and 3 bases from J, with 13 bases between. This CDR3 comprises 14 residues. Germline CDR1 and CDR2: SGHRS and YFSETQ. CDR3 sequence: CASSQQGVYTEAFF. CDR3 sequence (DNA): TGCGCCAGCAGCCAACAGGGAGTTTACACTGAAGCTTTCTTT.

This clone has just a few counts. This rearrangement joins TRBV30 to TRBJ1-4; 9 positions agree with TRBD1. The CDR3 covers 14 residues. Germline V lookup: CDR1 GTSNPN, CDR2 SVGIG (reference sequence). V shed 5 bases and J 11 bases; nucleotides not matched to a gene: 12. CDR3 in DNA: TGTGCCTGGGCCCCGGGGACAGGGATTCTCAAACTGTTTTTT. Its protein product is CAWAPGTGILKLFF.

This chain uses TRBV7-3 with TRBJ1-1, with D possibly being TRBD1 (6 bases). The CDR3 is 15 amino acids. Between the trimmed V and J ends, which lost 0 bases and 1 base, there was a span of 9 bases. Germline-derived CDR1 and CDR2 are SGHTA and FQGTGA. CDR3 amino acids: CASSLTATGNTEAFF. The CDR3 bases are TGTGCCAGCAGCTTAACAGCGACAGGGAACACTGAAGCTTTCTTT.

The chain carries TRBV30 and TRBJ1-2; the match to TRBD1 covers 9 bases. The germline V gene encodes CDR1 GTSNPN and CDR2 SVGIG (reference sequence). V lost 2 bases to trimming and J lost 10 bases; unmatched junction nucleotides: 5. The CDR3 is made up of 12 amino acids. CDR3: CAWSSDRGDYTF. CDR3 in DNA: TGTGCCTGGAGTTCCGACAGGGGGGACTACACCTTC. Filled out from reference TRBV30 and TRBJ1-2, the complete variable domain reads SQTIHQWPATLVQPVGSPLSLECTVEGTSNPNLYWYRQAAGRGLQLLFYSVGIGQISSEVPQNLSASRPQDRQFILSSKKLLLSDSGFYLCAWSSDRGDYTFGSGTRLTVV.

This clone was counted a single time. The gene calls are TRBV19 and TRBJ1-1; 9 bases align to TRBD1. CDR3 length: 16 amino acids. In germline, CDR1 is LNHDA, CDR2 SQIVND (reference sequence). The junction had 13 bases not matched to a gene; V was cut back by 5 bases and J by 6 bases. The CDR3 reads CASSVLPGQGTSEAFF. The CDR3 bases are TGTGCCAGTAGTGTACTTCCGGGACAGGGAACATCTGAAGCTTTCTTT.

The chain joins TRBV7-2 to TRBJ1-2; the D gene is possibly TRBD1 (6 bases). Trimming took off 7 bases at V and 5 bases at J, with 17 bases between the two ends. From germline, CDR1 is SGHTA and CDR2 FQGNSA. The CDR3 runs 14 residues. In DNA form, the CDR3 reads TGTGCCAGCACGACGGCAGGGGCGTTTTATGGCTACACCTTC. It specifies CASTTAGAFYGYTF.

The chain joins TRBV4-3 to TRBJ1-3; D is undetermined. V lost 0 bases to trimming and J lost 0 bases, with 9 bases between them. The CDR3 has 16 residues. Looked up from germline, CDR1 is LGHNA and CDR2 is YSLEER. CDR3 in amino acids: CASSQDMAFSGNTIYF. In nucleotides, the CDR3 is TGCGCCAGCAGCCAAGATATGGCTTTCTCTGGAAACACCATATATTTT.

This chain uses TRBV19 with TRBJ1-4; 9 bases agree with TRBD1. The CDR3 contains 15 residues. Germline-derived CDR1 and CDR2 are LNHDA and SQIVND (reference sequence). Germline trimming cut 4 bases from V and 5 bases from J; bases unmatched to any gene: 5. In DNA form, the CDR3 reads TGTGCCAGTAGTAGGTCCGGGACAGGGAATGAAAAACTGTTTTTT. Translating it yields CASSRSGTGNEKLFF.

The rearrangement uses TRBV6-5 and TRBJ1-6, with D possibly matching TRBD1 (6 bases). This CDR3 region has 13 residues. CDR1 MNHEY and CDR2 SVGAGI come from the germline V gene. Trimming pared 10 bases from V and 8 bases from J, leaving 15 bases between. CDR3 in DNA: TGTGCCACCAAACGGGGGGCGGATTCACCCCTCCACTTT. Amino acids: CATKRGADSPLHF.

The chain combines TRBV2 with TRBJ1-5; weak D call: TRBD1 (6 bases). V lost 1 base, J lost 7 bases, and 14 bases lay in between. This CDR3 region has 15 residues. CDR1 is SNHLY and CDR2 is FYNNEI in the germline V gene. DNA of the CDR3: TGTGCCAGCAGTGAAGGCCTACAGGGTACCCAGCCCCAGCATTTT. This translates into CASSEGLQGTQPQHF.

The rearrangement uses TRBV5-1 and TRBJ1-6; TRBD1 agrees at 8 bases. The germline gives CDR1 SGHRS, CDR2 YFSETQ. The CDR3 extends over 14 amino acids. The V gene end was trimmed by 3 bases and the J gene end by 11 bases; junction bases not matched to a gene: 7. CDR3 sequence: CASSSGQGETPLHF. The CDR3 region has the DNA TGCGCCAGCAGCTCAGGACAGGGTGAGACACCCCTCCACTTT.

V is TRBV6-5 and J is TRBJ1-6; D gene ambiguous. The V end was cut by 6 bases, the J end by 10 bases, with 16 bases between. This CDR3 spans 14 amino acids. Per germline, CDR1 MNHEY and CDR2 SVGAGI. The CDR3 nucleotides are TGTGCCAGCAGAGAGCGGACTGATTCCTCACCCCTCCACTTT. Translation: CASRERTDSSPLHF.

The V and J genes are TRBV19 and TRBJ1-4; D ambiguous. Trimming took 7 bases from V and 0 from J, leaving 9 bases between them. Germline values: CDR1 LNHDA, CDR2 SQIVND (reference sequence). This CDR3 has 14 residues. The CDR3 sequence: CASNGDATNEKLFF. The CDR3 region has the DNA TGTGCCAGTAACGGGGATGCAACTAATGAAAAACTGTTTTTT.

The rearrangement links TRBV9 to TRBJ1-2; TRBD1 matches 7 bases. J was trimmed by 5 bases and V by 4 bases; bases with no gene match: 11. Per germline, CDR1 SGDLS and CDR2 YYNGEE. This CDR3 has 15 amino acids. CDR3 nucleotide sequence: TGTGCCAGCAGCCCCAGAACGGGACAGCCATATGGCTACACCTTC. The encoded protein is CASSPRTGQPYGYTF. The full variable domain, its missing parts supplied by reference TRBV9 and TRBJ1-2, is DSGVTQTPKHLITATGQRVTLRCSPRSGDLSVYWYQQSLDQGLQFLIQYYNGEERAKGNILERFSAQQFPDLHSELNLSSLELGDSALYFCASSPRTGQPYGYTFGSGTRLTVV.

This chain links TRBV29-1 with TRBJ1-5; no firm D call. Germline CDR1 reads SQVTM; CDR2 reads ANQGSEA. V dropped 5 bases and J dropped 0 bases, with 8 bases sitting between them. The CDR3 is made up of 13 amino acids. The DNA for the CDR3 is TGCAGCGTTTGTGAGAATAGCAATCAGCCCCAGCATTTT. It translates to CSVCENSNQPQHF.